This T cell receptor (beta chain) was sequenced for a study of blood T cell repertoires in COVID-19. Study as a whole: Samples of COVID-19 (acute and convalescent) were obtained from the United States, Italy and Spain. T cells, B-cell-depleted T cells, or PBMCs supplied cDNA or gDNA.

The CDR3 sequence is 14 residues long. Trimming pared 1 base from V and 1 base from J, leaving 7 bases between. Germline lookup yields CDR1 MNHEY and CDR2 SMNVEV (reference sequence). Original handling: It was from reference gene primer amplification that nucleated cell counts were estimated. The data were produced by immunoSEQ multiplex PCR, yet TCRdb's version contains in-frame clones alone and is incomplete. For V, J and clone size, that table is used; D and trimming come from the DNA. The repertoire consists of under 150,000 clones, with about 80% occurring once and the leading ten covering more than 9.5%.

Source material: peripheral blood. This chain connects TRBV27 to TRBJ2-5; D may be TRBD2 (5 bases). The clonotype originates from a man aged 40-49 years with active or convalescent COVID-19. The CDR3 DNA follows: TGTGCCAGCAGTTTATACCGGGGCCAAGAGACCCAGTACTTC. Translated, it gives CASSLYRGQETQYF.